This entry lists 18 T cell receptor beta chains sequenced from one sample in a study of neurological immune-mediated disorders. TCRdb processed the 5' RACE reads anew with MiXCR; each CDR3 protein has one entry. The repertoire holds some 26,000 distinct CDR3 sequences, with more than 6.5% as singletons. Sequencing used PBMCs. These receptor sequences come from a woman aged 50 to 60 in good health.

This clonotype was recorded many times. The chain combines TRBV15 with TRBJ2-3; possibly TRBD1 or TRBD2 for D (6 bases each). The CDR3 has 13 amino acids. V lost 6 bases to trimming and J lost 6 bases, with 13 bases between them. Germline loops: CDR1 LNHNV, CDR2 YYDKDF (reference sequence). The DNA of the CDR3 is TGTGCCACCAGTAGAACAGGGAGGGATACGCAGTATTTT. Protein product: CATSRTGRDTQYF.

This clonotype occurred many times. This chain uses TRBV7-2 with TRBJ2-7; TRBD2 might be the D (5 bases). Deletions cut 8 bases from V and 5 bases from J, with 19 bases between. The CDR3 totals 14 residues. In germline, CDR1 is SGHTA, CDR2 FQGNSA. The CDR3 is CASGMKTRRDEQYF. CDR3 DNA: TGTGCCAGCGGGATGAAAACTAGGCGGGACGAGCAGTACTTC.

V and J are TRBV12-3 or TRBV12-4 and TRBJ1-1; D is uncertain. V lost 3 bases and J 0 bases, leaving 8 bases between the germline ends. The CDR3 runs to 14 residues. In nucleotides, the CDR3 is TGTGCCAGCAGTTTGGGCAGCATGAACACTGAAGCTTTCTTT. Its translation is CASSLGSMNTEAFF.

This clonotype occurred many times. This chain connects TRBV20-1 to TRBJ1-5; no definite D call. CDR3 length: 13 amino acids. In germline, CDR1 is DFQATT, CDR2 SNEGSKA (reference sequence). The V gene lost 0 bases and the J gene lost 8 bases, with 11 bases spanning the gap. The CDR3 sequence is CSARDGPAKPQHF. The CDR3 DNA is TGCAGTGCTAGAGATGGTCCCGCCAAGCCCCAGCATTTT.

This clonotype has ten or more counts. This chain joins TRBV5-6 and TRBJ1-5; TRBD1 agrees at 9 bases. The CDR3 extends over 15 amino acids. Germline V lookup: CDR1 SGHDT, CDR2 YYEEEE. Trimming took 1 base from V and 4 from J; bases not matched to a gene: 3. As DNA, the CDR3 is TGTGCCAGCAGCTTGTGGGACAGGGAGAATCAGCCCCAGCATTTT. Encoded protein: CASSLWDRENQPQHF.

This clonotype was counted ten times or more. The CDR3 loop reads CASSPATSEGAEQYF. As DNA, the CDR3 is TGTGCCAGCAGTCCAGCGACTAGCGAGGGGGCCGAGCAGTACTTC. The genes are TRBV12-3 or TRBV12-4 and TRBJ2-7; weak D call: TRBD2 (8 bases). The CDR3 covers 15 residues. Trimming left V 5 bases short and J 6 bases short, with 20 bases between.

The chain couples TRBV20-1 to TRBJ2-5, with 8 bases fitting TRBD2. TRBJ2-1 explains the end of the DNA better; the J call may be wrong. CDR1 DFQATT and CDR2 SNEGSKA come from the germline V gene (reference sequence). The CDR3 has 15 residues. CDR3 DNA sequence: TGCAGTGCTTGGGACGGTCTAGCGGGTTGGGATGAGCAGTTCTTC. Its protein is CSAWDGLAGWDEQFF.

A few counts support this clonotype. CDR3 amino acids: CASSLTAGTGVNEQYF. As DNA, the CDR3 is TGCGCCAGCAGCTTGACAGCCGGGACAGGGGTCAACGAGCAGTACTTC. The chain uses TRBV5-1 and TRBJ2-7, with 10 bases lining up with TRBD1. The J segment lost 5 bases and the V segment lost 1 base, leaving 9 bases of the junction unmatched. This CDR3 comprises 16 residues. The germline gives CDR1 SGHRS, CDR2 YFSETQ.

This clonotype was detected many times. The chain is built from TRBV4-1 and TRBJ1-1; TRBD1 is a possible D gene (5 bases). The CDR3 is 14 amino acids. CDR1 and CDR2 from the germline V gene are MGHRA and YSYEKL. V dropped 6 bases and J dropped 2 bases, with 13 bases sitting between them. CDR3 DNA sequence: TGCGCCAGCAGGGGGCGCACCACCAACACTGAAGCTTTCTTT. Its translation is CASRGRTTNTEAFF.

This clonotype was counted ten times or more. This chain connects TRBV27 to TRBJ2-7, with 9 bases matching TRBD1. This CDR3 is built from 18 residues. Germline V gene lookup returns CDR1 MNHEY and CDR2 SMNVEV (reference sequence). V gave up 4 bases and J gave up 4 bases; unmatched junction bases: 17. This CDR3 reads CASSYRGGTGTGLYEQYF. CDR3 sequence (DNA): TGTGCCAGCAGTTATAGGGGGGGCACCGGGACAGGGTTGTACGAGCAGTACTTC.

This clonotype has at least ten counts. The rearrangement joins TRBV15 to TRBJ1-6, with D possibly TRBD1 on 6 matching bases. This CDR3 comprises 14 residues. CDR1 is LNHNV and CDR2 is YYDKDF in the germline V gene (reference sequence). V lost 1 base and J lost 7, with 8 bases in between. In nucleotides, the CDR3 is TGTGCCACCAGCAGAGGAGGGGGGAATTCACCCCTCCACTTT. This encodes CATSRGGGNSPLHF.

This clonotype was seen ten or more times. The chain employs TRBV20-1 and TRBJ2-3; 10 positions match TRBD1. CDR1 is DFQATT and CDR2 is SNEGSKA in the germline V gene (reference sequence). The CDR3 totals 14 residues. J was trimmed by 7 bases and V by 3 bases; bases with no gene match: 7. CDR3 loop: CSASNPGQGHTQYF. As DNA, the CDR3 is TGCAGTGCTAGTAATCCGGGACAGGGGCATACGCAGTATTTT.

This clonotype was seen many times. The genes are TRBV5-1 and TRBJ2-5; 7 bases line up with TRBD2. Per the germline V gene, CDR1 is SGHRS and CDR2 is YFSETQ. The V gene end was trimmed by 0 bases and the J gene end by 4 bases; junction bases not matched to a gene: 6. The CDR3 covers 15 residues. The CDR3 region is CASSLAEAGRETQYF. CDR3 DNA: TGCGCCAGCAGCTTGGCCGAAGCGGGAAGAGAGACCCAGTACTTC.

This clonotype was seen many times. The V call is TRBV5-1, the J call TRBJ1-2; D unresolved. The CDR3 covers 14 residues. V lost 3 bases, J lost 6 bases, and 15 bases lay in between. CDR1 is SGHRS, CDR2 YFSETQ, per germline. The CDR3 DNA sequence: TGCGCCAGCAGCTCTGGACTGAGCGGGGATGGCTACACCTTC. Translated: CASSSGLSGDGYTF.

This clonotype appeared many times. The V call is TRBV7-3, the J call TRBJ2-7; D not resolved. The ends were cut back, 5 bases at V and 4 bases at J, with 12 bases in the middle. This CDR3 has 13 residues. CDR1 and CDR2 (germline): SGHTA, FQGTGA. The CDR3 DNA follows: TGTGCCAGCAGCAAAGGAGTGGGTTACGAGCAGTACTTC. Its translation: CASSKGVGYEQYF.

There are many counts of this clonotype. The chain joins TRBV7-2 to TRBJ2-7; D may be TRBD2 (6 bases). The CDR3 sequence is 15 residues long. V lost 1 base and J 3 bases, leaving 13 bases between the germline ends. In germline, CDR1 is SGHTA, CDR2 FQGNSA. The CDR3: CASSLEGSGVYEQYF. CDR3 coding DNA: TGTGCCAGCAGCTTAGAGGGGTCGGGGGTCTACGAGCAGTACTTC.

This clonotype was counted many times. The V and J genes are TRBV7-6 and TRBJ1-4; D gene uncertain. The V end was cut by 5 bases, the J end by 5 bases, with 9 bases between. CDR1 is SGHVS and CDR2 is FNYEAQ in the germline V gene. The CDR3 has 13 amino acids. CDR3 residues: CASSPGENEKLFF. The CDR3 DNA reads as TGTGCCAGCAGCCCAGGCGAAAATGAAAAACTGTTTTTT.

This clonotype was observed many times. This chain uses TRBV12-3 or TRBV12-4 with TRBJ2-3; TRBD2 matches at 9 bases. The CDR3 has 15 amino acids. Trimming at V came to 6 bases and at J to 2 bases, leaving 6 bases not matched to a gene. DNA of the CDR3: TGTGCCAGCAGATTCAGCGGGGGGAACACAGATACGCAGTATTTT. Translating it yields CASRFSGGNTDTQYF.